This T cell receptor (beta chain) emerged from a study of shared clonotypes between healthy human individuals. Overall study context: Researchers drew samples from a couple of women and a few men aged 18 to 49.

The germline V gene encodes CDR1 LNHDA and CDR2 SQIVND (reference sequence). Deletions cut 5 bases from V and 3 bases from J, with 17 bases between. This CDR3 contains 16 residues. TCRdb's table, derived via immunoSEQ multiplex PCR, lists solely in-frame clones and lacks some. The table shows around 510,000 clones, with roughly 79% occurring only once. V gene TRBV19 combines with J gene TRBJ1-5; perhaps TRBD1 as D (5 bases). This clonotype was obtained from a middle-aged woman in good health. Some clones in this sample may be carry-over from other donors' samples. The sequencing input was PBMCs. CDR3 in amino acids: CASSPRSGTINQPQHF. Here the CDR3 DNA reads TGTGCCAGTAGTCCTCGATCCGGGACCATCAATCAGCCCCAGCATTTT. Full variable domain (outside the CDR3, taken from reference TRBV19 and TRBJ1-5): DGGITQSPKYLFRKEGQNVTLSCEQNLNHDAMYWYRQDPGQGLRLIYYSQIVNDFQKGDIAEGYSVSREKKESFPLTVTSAQKNPTAFYLCASSPRSGTINQPQHFGDGTRLSIL.